This T cell receptor beta chain originates from a study of T cell responses to AZD1222 COVID-19 vaccine. Sequencing was performed with immunoSEQ multiplex PCR; in TCRdb, only in-frame clones are kept and a portion is missing. The repertoire holds tens of thousands of clones, with 75% to 90% as singletons. General observations from the study: Spike-specific TCR depth and breadth grew after two AZD1222 doses. In a largely white British group with more females than males, clonal diversity was possibly underestimated.

Regarding this clone: What it recognizes is unknown.

V lost 2 bases, J lost 0 bases, and 6 bases stayed unmatched. This CDR3 is 16 amino acids long. Germline values: CDR1 SGHTA, CDR2 FQGNSA. This sequence joins TRBV7-2 and TRBJ1-2; 7 nucleotides agree with TRBD1. The sample in question was peripheral blood, obtained on day 0 of AZD1222 vaccination. This TCR was sampled from an adult in good health. The DNA for the CDR3 is TGTGCCAGCAGCTTAATAGGGACAGAGGCTAACTATGGCTACACCTTC. It encodes CASSLIGTEANYGYTF.